This T cell receptor beta chain is drawn from a study of shared clonotypes between healthy human individuals. Study-wide background: The people who gave samples were two women and three men aged 18 to 49.

CDR3 length equals 15 residues. Germline-derived CDR1 and CDR2 are SGHTA and FQGTGA. Trimming cost V 3 bases and J 5 bases; bases outside gene matches: 6. This clone was recorded once. The material for each subset, its genomic DNA, was split evenly across several immunoSEQ plates. Each PCR replicate from the sorted subsets contained roughly 210 ng DNA, which is some 30,000 T cell genomes. Only in-frame clones appear in the TCRdb table, and some are missing; sequencing was by immunoSEQ multiplex PCR. The sample has about 2.4 million clones; approximately 93% are singletons. Each donor was a Caucasian adult residing in Nashville, Tennessee.

The receptor was derived from a young man in good health. Some clones in this sample may be carry-over from other donors' samples. Sequencing used naive CD4+ T cells from PBMCs. The subset: CD45RA+ positively selected. The V gene is TRBV7-3, the J gene TRBJ2-3; the match to TRBD2 covers 9 bases. Here the CDR3 DNA reads TGTGCCAGCAGCTTGGTTAGCGGGGGCGGAGATACGCAGTATTTT. Amino acid sequence: CASSLVSGGGDTQYF.